These 25 T cell receptor beta chains originate from one sample sequenced in a study of OX40 agonist ivuxolimab in advanced cancers. TCRdb keeps only in-frame clones here, not all; method: immunoSEQ multiplex PCR. There are around 60,000 clones in the sample; 87% occur only once, and approximately 16% lies in the top ten. The sequencing used CD4+ or CD8+ T cells sorted from blood, collected in a trial of the OX40 agonist ivuxolimab. The receptors come from an adult with an advanced solid tumor such as melanoma, head and neck, liver or kidney cancer.

The chain couples TRBV7-9 to TRBJ2-1; TRBD2 matches at 10 bases. The germline gives CDR1 SEHNR, CDR2 FQNEAQ (reference sequence). V shed 5 bases and J 9 bases; nucleotides not matched to a gene: 13. This CDR3 region has 16 residues. The CDR3 loop reads CASSPGLASTRIEQFF. The DNA for the CDR3 is TGTGCCAGCAGCCCGGGACTAGCGTCAACAAGGATTGAGCAGTTCTTC.

This clone was seen a few times. The J gene is TRBJ2-7, the V gene TRBV6-1, with 12 nucleotides matching TRBD2. The CDR3 extends over 15 amino acids. V dropped 7 bases and J dropped 0; count of bases not matched to a gene: 4. Germline loops: CDR1 MNHNS, CDR2 SASEGT. The CDR3 spells CASTVTSGSSYEQYF. The DNA of the CDR3 is TGTGCCAGCACTGTGACTAGCGGGAGCTCCTACGAGCAGTACTTC.

The chain recombines TRBV7-2 with TRBJ2-1; 14 nucleotides align to TRBD2. Looked up from germline, CDR1 is SGHTA and CDR2 is FQGNSA. CDR3 size: 16 residues. V lost 5 bases, J lost 7 bases, and 7 bases stayed unmatched. The CDR3 reads CASSVAGTSGRNEQFF. The CDR3 nucleotides read TGTGCCAGCAGCGTCGCAGGGACTAGCGGGAGAAATGAGCAGTTCTTC.

The chain links TRBV6-5 to TRBJ1-4, with D hard to call. The CDR3 has 14 amino acids. Germline V lookup: CDR1 MNHEY, CDR2 SVGAGI. Trimming took off 2 bases at V and 2 bases at J, with 6 bases between the two ends. The chain's CDR3 is CASSYLGTNEKLFF. In DNA form, the CDR3 reads TGTGCCAGCAGTTACCTCGGGACTAATGAAAAACTGTTTTTT.

CDR3 amino acids: CASSFGPSYNEQFF. The CDR3 nucleotides are TGTGCCAGCAGCTTCGGTCCTTCCTACAATGAGCAGTTCTTC. The chain is built from TRBV7-9 and TRBJ2-1; no clear D. Germline V gene data show CDR1 as SEHNR and CDR2 as FQNEAQ (reference sequence). Trimming cost V 3 bases and J 1 base, with 7 bases left between them. This CDR3 spans 14 amino acids. Combining the CDR3 with reference TRBV7-9 and TRBJ2-1 gives the whole variable domain DTGVSQNPRHKITKRGQNVTFRCDPISEHNRLYWYRQTLGQGPEFLTYFQNEAQLEKSRLLSDRFSAERPKGSFSTLEIQRTEQGDSAMYLCASSFGPSYNEQFFGPGTRLTVL.

This chain joins TRBV28 and TRBJ2-2; D is tentatively TRBD1 or TRBD2 (6 bases each). Trimming left V 3 bases short and J 6 bases short, with 17 bases between. The length of the CDR3 is 16 residues. Germline V lookup: CDR1 MDHEN, CDR2 SYDVKM. The DNA for the CDR3 is TGTGCCAGCAGTTTGATGGGGGCAGGAGGGGCCGGGGAGCTGTTTTTT. The encoded protein is CASSLMGAGGAGELFF.

CDR3 amino acids: CATSRVLMTGDEQYF. The DNA for the CDR3 is TGTGCCACCAGCAGAGTTCTGATGACAGGGGACGAGCAGTACTTC. The chain combines TRBV15 with TRBJ2-7; 8 bases match TRBD1. The trim removed 1 base at V and 5 bases at J, leaving 7 bases unmatched. Germline assignment: CDR1 LNHNV and CDR2 YYDKDF (reference sequence). This CDR3 is 15 amino acids long.

This rearrangement joins TRBV7-9 to TRBJ2-7; 7 positions agree with TRBD2. Germline-derived CDR1 and CDR2 are SEHNR and FQNEAQ (reference sequence). The junction had 7 bases not matched to a gene; V was cut back by 5 bases and J by 3 bases. The length of the CDR3 is 14 residues. CDR3 nucleotides: TGTGCCAGCAGCCCAGGTGGGAGGGACTACGAGCAGTACTTC. Its translation is CASSPGGRDYEQYF.

This chain joins TRBV6-6 and TRBJ2-1, with D possibly being TRBD1 or TRBD2 (5 bases each). Trimming cost V 6 bases and J 10 bases, with 13 bases left between them. In germline, CDR1 is MNHNY, CDR2 SVGAGI (reference sequence). This CDR3 has 12 amino acids. The CDR3 sequence is CASRLGHLEQFF. The CDR3 DNA follows: TGTGCCAGCAGACTAGGACATTTGGAGCAGTTCTTC.

The chain employs TRBV4-1 and TRBJ2-1, with 13 bases that match TRBD2. Germline-derived CDR1 and CDR2 are MGHRA and YSYEKL. This CDR3 is built from 17 residues. V gave up 0 bases and J gave up 6 bases; unmatched junction bases: 5. The CDR3 DNA reads as TGCGCCAGCAGCCAAGATAGCTGGACTAGCGGGAGCAATGAGCAGTTCTTC. Translation: CASSQDSWTSGSNEQFF.

The chain is built from TRBV6-1 and TRBJ1-5; D call uncertain. V gave up 0 bases and J gave up 2 bases, with 11 bases separating them. The CDR3 loop spans 16 amino acids. The germline CDR1 and CDR2 sequences are MNHNS and SASEGT. The CDR3 coding sequence is TGTGCCAGCAGTGAAGCGTGGGGTAGGGGCAATCAGCCCCAGCATTTT. Translating it yields CASSEAWGRGNQPQHF.

The table lists this clone with a count of one. V and J are TRBV6-4 and TRBJ2-6, with D perhaps matching TRBD1 or TRBD2 (7 bases each). Germline assignment: CDR1 MRHNA and CDR2 SNTAGT. The ends were cut back, 6 bases at V and 2 bases at J, with 14 bases in the middle. The CDR3 is 16 amino acids. In nucleotides, the CDR3 is TGTGCCAGCAGCGAGCAGGGGGGGACTGGGGCCAACGTCCTGACTTTC. Translation: CASSEQGGTGANVLTF.

This chain connects TRBV9 to TRBJ1-1, with 8 bases fitting TRBD1. This CDR3 comprises 15 residues. Trimming at V came to 3 bases and at J to 4 bases, leaving 8 bases not matched to a gene. Germline V gene sequence: CDR1 SGDLS, CDR2 YYNGEE. CDR3 nucleotide sequence: TGTGCCAGCAGCGCACTCACAGGGGGGAGCACTGAAGCTTTCTTT. Translated: CASSALTGGSTEAFF.

The J gene is TRBJ1-5, the V gene TRBV6-4, with TRBD1 as a possible D gene (5 bases). With 6 bases removed from V and 0 bases from J, the gap between germline ends came to 12 bases. This CDR3 region has 15 residues. Germline lookup yields CDR1 MRHNA and CDR2 SNTAGT. CDR3 amino acids: CASRETAYSNQPQHF. CDR3 sequence (DNA): TGTGCCAGCAGGGAGACAGCATATAGCAATCAGCCCCAGCATTTT.

The chain couples TRBV29-1 to TRBJ2-7; the match to TRBD1 covers 8 bases. Germline V gene sequence: CDR1 SQVTM, CDR2 ANQGSEA. With 6 bases clipped from V and 7 bases from J, the junction kept 8 bases outside the gene matches. The CDR3 is 12 residues long. CDR3 bases: TGCAGCGTCCGGACAGGGAACGGAGAGCAGTACTTC. Translation: CSVRTGNGEQYF.

The chain couples TRBV4-1 to TRBJ1-3; D is ambiguous. Looked up from germline, CDR1 is MGHRA and CDR2 is YSYEKL. V lost 1 base and J lost 4, with 8 bases in between. There are 14 residues in the CDR3. The CDR3 nucleotides are TGCGCCAGCAGCCAAGCCAATGCAGGAAACACCATATATTTT. Its translation is CASSQANAGNTIYF.

This chain connects TRBV2 to TRBJ1-1; weak D call: TRBD1 (5 bases). Germline values: CDR1 SNHLY, CDR2 FYNNEI. V lost 3 bases, J lost 6 bases, and 17 bases lay in between. CDR3 length equals 15 residues. For the CDR3, the DNA is TGTGCCAGCAGTGAGTTTCAGGGAATGAGGTCTGAAGCTTTCTTT. Amino acids: CASSEFQGMRSEAFF.

This clone was detected only a few times. This chain uses TRBV30 with TRBJ1-5, with 9 bases identical to TRBD1. V was pared by 5 bases and J by 4 bases, with 3 bases of the junction left unmatched. The CDR3 extends over 13 amino acids. Germline CDR1 reads GTSNPN; CDR2 reads SVGIG (reference sequence). CDR3 sequence reads: CAWGGQGNQPQHF. CDR3 coding DNA: TGTGCCTGGGGGGGACAGGGAAATCAGCCCCAGCATTTT.

The chain is built from TRBV5-1 and TRBJ1-1, with 7 positions matching TRBD1. The CDR3 is 13 amino acids. J gave up 5 bases and V 4 bases, and 5 bases lay outside the gene matches. Per the germline V gene, CDR1 is SGHRS and CDR2 is YFSETQ. DNA of the CDR3: TGCGCCAGCAGCCCGACAGGGTGGACTGAAGCTTTCTTT. Residues: CASSPTGWTEAFF. Full variable domain (missing parts from reference TRBV5-1 and TRBJ1-1): KAGVTQTPRYLIKTRGQQVTLSCSPISGHRSVSWYQQTPGQGLQFLFEYFSETQRNKGNFPGRFSGRQFSNSRSEMNVSTLELGDSALYLCASSPTGWTEAFFGQGTRLTVV.

The chain joins TRBV11-2 to TRBJ2-1; D might be TRBD2 (6 bases). The CDR3 consists of 15 residues. The germline V gene has CDR1 SGHAT and CDR2 FQNNGV. The V end was cut by 1 base, the J end by 13 bases, with 20 bases between. CDR3 sequence (DNA): TGTGCCAGCAGCTTAGCAATTAGCGGAAAAGGCCCCCAGTTCTTC. Protein sequence: CASSLAISGKGPQFF.

The rearrangement joins TRBV5-1 to TRBJ2-7; 9 nucleotides match TRBD1. Germline-derived CDR1 and CDR2 are SGHRS and YFSETQ. The V gene end was trimmed by 7 bases and the J gene end by 5 bases; junction bases not matched to a gene: 10. The CDR3 covers 14 residues. The CDR3, as DNA: TGCGCCAGCGGGCCGGGGGACAGGGTCCACGAGCAGTACTTC. Protein product: CASGPGDRVHEQYF.

The chain carries TRBV5-1 and TRBJ2-5; the match to TRBD1 covers 7 bases. The J call may be incorrect, as the DNA end agrees better with TRBJ2-7. In germline, CDR1 is SGHRS, CDR2 YFSETQ. The CDR3 runs 14 residues. The CDR3 DNA sequence: TGCGCCAGCAGCAACCGGGACAGCTCCTACGAGCAGTACTTC. Protein: CASSNRDSSYEQYF.

This sequence joins TRBV5-1 and TRBJ2-2; possible D gene TRBD2, 6 bases. The CDR3 is 15 residues long. The germline gives CDR1 SGHRS, CDR2 YFSETQ. The germline V and J ends were trimmed by 4 bases and 2 bases, with 12 bases remaining between them. CDR3 sequence (DNA): TGCGCCAGCAGCCCGGTGGGACTCAACACCGGGGAGCTGTTTTTT. The encoded protein is CASSPVGLNTGELFF.

This clone was detected once. The chain carries TRBV6-5 and TRBJ2-1, with D possibly TRBD1 on 6 matching bases. Germline CDR1 and CDR2: MNHEY and SVGAGI. The CDR3 is made up of 15 amino acids. Trimming shortened V by 3 bases and J by 3 bases, and 12 bases separated the two germline ends. This chain's CDR3 is CASSYLGASYNEQFF. Written as DNA, the CDR3 is TGTGCCAGCAGTTATTTGGGGGCTAGCTACAATGAGCAGTTCTTC.

CDR3 loop: CASSRHVGFYEQYF. DNA for the CDR3: TGTGCCAGCAGTAGACACGTCGGTTTCTACGAGCAGTACTTC. The chain is built from TRBV6-5 and TRBJ2-7; D not resolved. The CDR3 has 14 residues. Germline lookup yields CDR1 MNHEY and CDR2 SVGAGI. V gave up 5 bases and J gave up 3 bases, with 14 bases separating them.